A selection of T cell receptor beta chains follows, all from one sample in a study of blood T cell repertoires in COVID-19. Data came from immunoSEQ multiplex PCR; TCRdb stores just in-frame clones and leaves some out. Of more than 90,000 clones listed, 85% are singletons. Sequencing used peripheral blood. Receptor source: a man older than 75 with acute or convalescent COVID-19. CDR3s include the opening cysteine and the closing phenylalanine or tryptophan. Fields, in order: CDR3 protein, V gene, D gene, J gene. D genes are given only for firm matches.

CDR3aa: CASSLDRGAPQPQHF; v_gene: TRBV7-2; d_gene: TRBD1; j_gene: TRBJ1-5
CDR3aa: CASTPGYSSNSNQPQHF; v_gene: TRBV28; d_gene: .; j_gene: TRBJ1-5
CDR3aa: CASSLSARILRGSPLHF; v_gene: TRBV27; d_gene: .; j_gene: TRBJ1-6
CDR3aa: CASSVTNF; v_gene: TRBV25-1; d_gene: .; j_gene: TRBJ2-7
CDR3aa: CASSLVGEDEQYF; v_gene: TRBV5-4; d_gene: .; j_gene: TRBJ2-7
CDR3aa: CASRPSGRAPDTQYF; v_gene: TRBV19; d_gene: TRBD2; j_gene: TRBJ2-3
CDR3aa: CASSQDRGIRNEQFF; v_gene: TRBV7-3; d_gene: .; j_gene: TRBJ2-1
CDR3aa: CASSSELPGLAEGGTDTQYF; v_gene: TRBV5-4; d_gene: TRBD2; j_gene: TRBJ2-3
CDR3aa: CASSLPGIRETQYF; v_gene: TRBV5-6; d_gene: .; j_gene: TRBJ2-5
CDR3aa: CASSNTGGVGEQYF; v_gene: TRBV6-5; d_gene: .; j_gene: TRBJ2-7
CDR3aa: CASSGTVEHF; v_gene: TRBV28; d_gene: TRBD1; j_gene: TRBJ1-5
CDR3aa: CASSLGQGANSPLHF; v_gene: TRBV7-8; d_gene: TRBD1; j_gene: TRBJ1-6
CDR3aa: CASRYQATDTQYF; v_gene: TRBV5-1; d_gene: .; j_gene: TRBJ2-3
CDR3aa: CASSIGGGADTQYF; v_gene: TRBV19; d_gene: .; j_gene: TRBJ2-3
CDR3aa: CASSPAAYRGGNSPLHF; v_gene: TRBV11-2; d_gene: TRBD1; j_gene: TRBJ1-6
CDR3aa: CASSLSGTSSYNEQFF; v_gene: TRBV7-6; d_gene: TRBD2; j_gene: TRBJ2-1
CDR3aa: CASSQEASGILGEQFF; v_gene: TRBV4-3; d_gene: TRBD2; j_gene: TRBJ2-1
CDR3aa: CASSTQTGEETQYF; v_gene: TRBV7-2; d_gene: .; j_gene: TRBJ2-5
CDR3aa: CASSFGTGFSNQPQHF; v_gene: TRBV7-8; d_gene: TRBD1; j_gene: TRBJ1-5
CDR3aa: CASSSDRGPQETQYF; v_gene: TRBV6-2/TRBV6-3; d_gene: TRBD1; j_gene: TRBJ2-5
CDR3aa: CASRAASRSETQYF; v_gene: TRBV19; d_gene: .; j_gene: TRBJ2-5
CDR3aa: CASSLQGLAGEHEQYF; v_gene: TRBV28; d_gene: TRBD2; j_gene: TRBJ2-7
CDR3aa: CASSPYRDTEAFF; v_gene: TRBV7-9; d_gene: .; j_gene: TRBJ1-1
CDR3aa: CASSPYGYEGYEQYF; v_gene: TRBV6-2/TRBV6-3; d_gene: .; j_gene: TRBJ2-7
CDR3aa: CASSLAGGPYEQYF; v_gene: TRBV5-5; d_gene: TRBD1; j_gene: TRBJ2-7
CDR3aa: CASSRAGNRHEQYF; v_gene: TRBV11-2; d_gene: .; j_gene: TRBJ2-7
CDR3aa: CSAADRVNGYTF; v_gene: TRBV29-1; d_gene: TRBD1; j_gene: TRBJ1-2
CDR3aa: CATSRDLGGTNQPQHF; v_gene: TRBV15; d_gene: .; j_gene: TRBJ1-5
CDR3aa: CASSPMRGQGVRGYTF; v_gene: TRBV3-1/TRBV3-2; d_gene: TRBD1; j_gene: TRBJ1-2
CDR3aa: CASSPAPGQGAFDGELFF; v_gene: TRBV7-6; d_gene: TRBD1; j_gene: TRBJ2-2
CDR3aa: CASRVSGANVLTF; v_gene: TRBV7-9; d_gene: .; j_gene: TRBJ2-6
CDR3aa: CASSSSGVGQPQHF; v_gene: TRBV2; d_gene: .; j_gene: TRBJ1-5
CDR3aa: CASSLPGWGYTF; v_gene: TRBV5-4; d_gene: .; j_gene: TRBJ1-2
CDR3aa: CASSPRQYSGNTIYF; v_gene: TRBV6-5; d_gene: .; j_gene: TRBJ1-3
CDR3aa: CASIGTGDVSNEQFF; v_gene: TRBV6-5; d_gene: TRBD1; j_gene: TRBJ2-1
CDR3aa: CASSQRTSGAAGELFF; v_gene: TRBV3-1/TRBV3-2; d_gene: TRBD2; j_gene: TRBJ2-2
CDR3aa: CASSSGTSGNNEQFF; v_gene: TRBV4-2; d_gene: TRBD2; j_gene: TRBJ2-1
CDR3aa: CSGQGPYEQYF; v_gene: TRBV20-1; d_gene: TRBD1; j_gene: TRBJ2-7
CDR3aa: CASSEVGQGTHTF; v_gene: TRBV6-1; d_gene: .; j_gene: TRBJ1-2
CDR3aa: CASSSRPGTSGRAYEQYF; v_gene: TRBV5-1; d_gene: TRBD2; j_gene: TRBJ2-7
CDR3aa: CASSSQGHHQETQYF; v_gene: TRBV5-1; d_gene: .; j_gene: TRBJ2-5
CDR3aa: CASSRTARGGPDTQYF; v_gene: TRBV3-1/TRBV3-2; d_gene: .; j_gene: TRBJ2-3
CDR3aa: CASIPRTDNYGYTF; v_gene: TRBV19; d_gene: .; j_gene: TRBJ1-2
CDR3aa: CAWSGAGNNSPLHF; v_gene: TRBV30; d_gene: .; j_gene: TRBJ1-6
CDR3aa: CASSSVRGSTDTQYF; v_gene: TRBV3-1/TRBV3-2; d_gene: .; j_gene: TRBJ2-3
CDR3aa: CASSFGTDANTGELFF; v_gene: TRBV28; d_gene: .; j_gene: TRBJ2-2
CDR3aa: CATSRGDAGAKNIQYF; v_gene: TRBV15; d_gene: .; j_gene: TRBJ2-4
CDR3aa: CASSLYRGHLEQYF; v_gene: TRBV27; d_gene: TRBD1; j_gene: TRBJ2-7
CDR3aa: CASSYDRAFYNEQFF; v_gene: TRBV6-5; d_gene: TRBD1; j_gene: TRBJ2-1
CDR3aa: CASSVTTVRDTQYF; v_gene: TRBV9; d_gene: .; j_gene: TRBJ2-3
CDR3aa: CASSLDVGGGAAGANVLTF; v_gene: TRBV13; d_gene: .; j_gene: TRBJ2-6
CDR3aa: CATSDRTSGRNEQFF; v_gene: TRBV24-1; d_gene: TRBD2; j_gene: TRBJ2-1
CDR3aa: CASSYSRTDPHQPQHF; v_gene: TRBV6-6; d_gene: .; j_gene: TRBJ1-5
CDR3aa: CASSSEGGGTEAFF; v_gene: TRBV5-1; d_gene: TRBD1; j_gene: TRBJ1-1
CDR3aa: CASSLYGRNQPQHF; v_gene: TRBV27; d_gene: .; j_gene: TRBJ1-5
CDR3aa: CASSFWRMNTGELFF; v_gene: TRBV28; d_gene: .; j_gene: TRBJ2-2
CDR3aa: CASSPTGEPYGYTF; v_gene: TRBV18; d_gene: TRBD1; j_gene: TRBJ1-2